This record looks at one T cell receptor (beta chain) sequence and its context. Its cognate antigen is unknown. Germline CDR1 SGHRS, CDR2 YFSETQ. Trimming took off 5 bases at V and 3 bases at J, with 21 bases between the two ends. The CDR3 has 16 residues. This sample was taken from a study of cytomegalovirus exposure and HLA in healthy donors. Study outcomes and limitations: Generally TCR sequences proved uncommon, though certain public TCRs appeared in numerous donors.

Amplification used 60 Vbeta primers and 13 Jbeta primers. Here immunoSEQ multiplex PCR was the method, and the copy in TCRdb shows in-frame clones only, minus some. This sample has 100,000 or so clones; roughly 77% occur once, and the top ten carry about a tenth. The chain is built from TRBV5-1 and TRBJ2-7, with a possible D match to TRBD1 (6 bases). Source material: PBMCs. The clonotype was recovered from a human donor in good health. The chain's CDR3 is CASRYAPDRNRYEQYF. For the CDR3, the DNA is TGCGCCAGCAGGTATGCACCCGACAGGAATCGCTACGAGCAGTACTTC. The full variable domain, with the rest looked up from reference TRBV5-1 and TRBJ2-7, is KAGVTQTPRYLIKTRGQQVTLSCSPISGHRSVSWYQQTPGQGLQFLFEYFSETQRNKGNFPGRFSGRQFSNSRSEMNVSTLELGDSALYLCASRYAPDRNRYEQYFGPGTRLTVT.